This T cell receptor beta chain was identified during a study of OX40 agonist ivuxolimab in advanced cancers. Study summary: Patient treatment consisted of intravenous ivuxolimab administration every 2 weeks at 0.01 to 10 mg/kg. Findings and limits, study-wide: At 0.1 to 3.0 mg/kg, CD4+ and CD8+ blood T cells expanded clonally by week 6.

As to this clone: Antigen: not known.

This CDR3 is built from 13 residues. Germline V lookup: CDR1 SGHVS, CDR2 FQNEAQ. Trimming cost V 1 base and J 1 base, with 4 bases left between them. TCRdb's copy holds only in-frame clones and misses some; the assay was immunoSEQ multiplex PCR. The top ten hold 6% of the sample, which has about 45,000 clones, just under 90% seen once. Material: CD4+ or CD8+ T cells sorted from blood, obtained in a trial of the OX40 agonist ivuxolimab. The sequence derives from an adult with an advanced solid tumor such as melanoma, head and neck, liver or kidney cancer. This chain links TRBV7-8 with TRBJ1-2; D gene uncertain. Written as DNA, the CDR3 is TGTGCCAGCAGCTTAGGGGGTAACTATGGCTACACCTTC. This sequence encodes CASSLGGNYGYTF.